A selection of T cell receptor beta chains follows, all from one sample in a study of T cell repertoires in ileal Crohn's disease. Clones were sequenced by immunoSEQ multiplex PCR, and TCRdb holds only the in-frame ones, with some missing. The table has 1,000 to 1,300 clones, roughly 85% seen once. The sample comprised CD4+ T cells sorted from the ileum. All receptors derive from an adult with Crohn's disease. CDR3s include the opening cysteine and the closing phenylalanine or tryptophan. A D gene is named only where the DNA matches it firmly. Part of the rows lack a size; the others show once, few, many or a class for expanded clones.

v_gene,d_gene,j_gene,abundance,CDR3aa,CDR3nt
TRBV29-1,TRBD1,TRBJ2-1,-,CSVAGTGHNEQFF,TGCAGCGTTGCGGGGACAGGGCACAATGAGCAGTTCTTC
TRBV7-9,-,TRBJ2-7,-,CASSRQEIYEQYF,TGTGCCAGCAGCCGACAGGAGATCTACGAGCAGTACTTC
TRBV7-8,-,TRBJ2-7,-,CASSLDPSGSYEQYF,TGTGCCAGCAGCTTAGACCCGTCGGGCTCCTACGAGCAGTACTTC
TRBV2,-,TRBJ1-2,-,CATRGTSYSYGYTF,TGTGCCACCCGGGGGACCTCGTACAGCTATGGCTACACCTTC
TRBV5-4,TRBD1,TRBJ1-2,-,CASSLETGDYGYTF,TGTGCCAGCAGCTTGGAGACAGGGGACTATGGCTACACCTTC
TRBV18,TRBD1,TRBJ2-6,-,CASSKSGTGLSGANVLTF,TGTGCCAGCTCAAAATCCGGGACAGGGCTCTCTGGGGCCAACGTCCTGACTTTC
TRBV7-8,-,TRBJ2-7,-,CASSQAALFEQYF,TGTGCCAGCAGCCAAGCTGCGCTTTTCGAGCAGTACTTC
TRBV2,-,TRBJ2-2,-,CASSAGALNTGELFF,TGTGCCAGCAGTGCTGGGGCCTTAAACACCGGGGAGCTGTTTTTT
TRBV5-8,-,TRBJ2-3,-,CASSGRLGEYRSTDTQYF,TGTGCCAGCAGCGGACGCCTCGGGGAGTATCGGAGCACAGATACGCAGTATTTT
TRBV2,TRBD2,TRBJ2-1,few,CASLSGRAYNEQFF,TGTGCCAGCTTGAGCGGGAGGGCCTACAATGAGCAGTTCTTC
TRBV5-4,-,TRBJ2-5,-,CASSLGGGFTLEKTQYF,TGTGCCAGCAGCTTGGGTGGCGGGTTCACACTGGAAAAGACCCAGTACTTC
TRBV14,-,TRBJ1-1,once,CASSQGRGYTEAFF,TGTGCCAGCAGCCAAGGCAGGGGATACACTGAAGCTTTCTTT
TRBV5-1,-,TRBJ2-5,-,CASSPLTHEETQYF,TGCGCCAGCAGCCCGTTAACCCACGAGGAGACCCAGTACTTC
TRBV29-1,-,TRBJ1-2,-,CSVEKVGGQTLANYGYTF,TGCAGCGTTGAGAAGGTCGGCGGGCAGACACTAGCTAACTATGGCTACACCTTC
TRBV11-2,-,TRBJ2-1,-,CASSSGLTQFF,TGTGCCAGCAGCTCGGGACTCACCCAGTTCTTC
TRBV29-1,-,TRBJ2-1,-,CSVDAAGRNEQFF,TGCAGCGTTGATGCGGCGGGGAGAAATGAGCAGTTCTTC
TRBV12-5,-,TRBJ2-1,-,CASGLDTGGGFF,TGTGCTAGTGGTCTTGATACAGGGGGGGGGTTCTTC
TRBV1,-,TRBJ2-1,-,CTSSQDWLAGDNEQFF,TGCACCAGCAGCCAAGATTGGCTAGCGGGGGACAATGAGCAGTTCTTC
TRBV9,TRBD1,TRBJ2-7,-,CASSVGQHDYEQYF,TGTGCCAGCAGCGTGGGACAGCACGACTACGAGCAGTACTTC
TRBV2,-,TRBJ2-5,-,CASLEGGETQYF,TGTGCCAGCTTAGAGGGCGGGGAGACCCAGTACTTC
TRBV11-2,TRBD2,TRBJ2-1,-,CASSFGTTYNEQFF,TGTGCCAGCAGCTTTGGGACTACCTACAATGAGCAGTTCTTC
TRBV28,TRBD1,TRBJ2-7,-,CASTSPLQGYEQYF,TGTGCCAGCACCTCACCATTACAGGGGTACGAGCAGTACTTC
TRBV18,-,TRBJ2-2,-,CASSLGRGELFF,TGTGCCAGCTCCCTCGGGAGAGGGGAGCTGTTTTTT
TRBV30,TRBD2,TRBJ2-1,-,CAWSNGLAGGGNEQFF,TGTGCCTGGAGTAACGGACTAGCGGGAGGGGGCAATGAGCAGTTCTTC
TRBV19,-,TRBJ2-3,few,CASRISGDTQYF,TGTGCCAGTAGGATTTCAGGGGATACGCAGTATTTT
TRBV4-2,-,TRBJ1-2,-,CASSQDTGAGYTF,TGTGCCAGCAGCCAAGATACTGGGGCTGGCTACACCTTC
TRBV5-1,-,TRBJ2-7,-,CASRGAGSEQYF,TGCGCCAGCAGAGGGGCGGGGTCCGAGCAGTACTTC
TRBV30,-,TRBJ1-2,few,CAWRKDSFYGYTF,TGTGCCTGGAGAAAAGACAGTTTCTATGGCTACACCTTC
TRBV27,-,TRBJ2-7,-,CASTRVAGIGEQYF,TGTGCCAGCACTAGAGTGGCGGGGATAGGGGAGCAGTACTTC
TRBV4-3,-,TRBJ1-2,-,CASSQEGGANYGYTF,TGCGCCAGCAGCCAAGAGGGCGGGGCTAACTATGGCTACACCTTC
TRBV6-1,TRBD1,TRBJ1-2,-,CASRITGDYGYTF,TGTGCCAGCAGGATTACAGGGGACTATGGCTACACCTTC
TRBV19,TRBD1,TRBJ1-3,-,CASSPGQGAGRTIYF,TGTGCCAGTAGTCCAGGACAGGGAGCCGGGCGCACCATATATTTT
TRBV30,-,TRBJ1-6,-,CAWTGAGGPLHF,TGTGCCTGGACAGGTGCCGGGGGACCCCTCCACTTT
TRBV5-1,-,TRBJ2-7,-,CASSLASEYEQYF,TGCGCCAGCAGCTTGGCCTCAGAATACGAGCAGTACTTC
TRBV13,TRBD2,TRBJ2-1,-,CASSFRRLADNEQFF,TGTGCCAGCAGCTTCCGACGACTAGCGGATAATGAGCAGTTCTTC
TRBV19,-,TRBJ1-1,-,CASSIKGDTEAFF,TGTGCCAGTAGTATAAAGGGGGACACTGAAGCTTTCTTT
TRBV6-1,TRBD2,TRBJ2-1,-,CASSVELAGRYNEQFF,TGTGCCAGCAGTGTTGAACTAGCGGGACGTTACAATGAGCAGTTCTTC
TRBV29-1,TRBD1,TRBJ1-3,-,CSVGTGPGNTIYF,TGCAGCGTTGGGACAGGGCCCGGAAACACCATATATTTT
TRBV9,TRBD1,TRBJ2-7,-,CASSVGTGEFYEQYF,TGTGCCAGCAGCGTGGGGACAGGAGAATTCTACGAGCAGTACTTC
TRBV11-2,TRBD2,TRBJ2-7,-,CASSPLREEQYF,TGTGCCAGCAGCCCCCTGCGGGAGGAGCAGTACTTC
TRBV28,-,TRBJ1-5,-,CASSPQTGRGWESNQPQHF,TGTGCCAGCAGCCCTCAGACAGGCAGGGGATGGGAAAGCAATCAGCCCCAGCATTTT
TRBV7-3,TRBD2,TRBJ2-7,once,CASSSGLAGLFSYEQYF,TGTGCCAGCAGCTCGGGACTAGCGGGCTTGTTCTCCTACGAGCAGTACTTC
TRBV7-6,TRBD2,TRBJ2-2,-,CASSLRPAGGGELFF,TGTGCCAGCAGCCTTCGGCCGGCGGGGGGCGGGGAGCTGTTTTTT
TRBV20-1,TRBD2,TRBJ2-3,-,CRATSGRTQYF,TGCAGGGCAACTAGCGGGAGAACGCAGTATTTT
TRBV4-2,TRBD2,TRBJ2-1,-,CASSQASGSPLQFF,TGTGCCAGCAGCCAGGCTAGCGGGTCCCCTTTGCAGTTCTTC
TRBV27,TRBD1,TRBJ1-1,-,CASSYGQGVGLNTEAFF,TGTGCCAGCAGTTATGGGCAGGGGGTAGGGCTTAACACTGAAGCTTTCTTT
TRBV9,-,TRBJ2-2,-,CASSVSEGSNTGELFF,TGTGCCAGCAGCGTCTCGGAGGGGTCGAACACCGGGGAGCTGTTTTTT
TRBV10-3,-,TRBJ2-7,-,CAIRNDSTYEQYF,TGTGCCATCAGGAACGACAGTACCTACGAGCAGTACTTC
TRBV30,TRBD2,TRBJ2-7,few,CAWSTGGPSEQYF,TGTGCCTGGAGTACGGGAGGGCCTAGCGAGCAGTACTTC
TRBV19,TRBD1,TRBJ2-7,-,CASSPRTGGLNEQYF,TGTGCCAGTAGTCCTCGGACAGGGGGCCTCAACGAGCAGTACTTC
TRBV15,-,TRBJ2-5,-,CATSRDNQETQYF,TGTGCCACCAGCAGGGACAACCAAGAGACCCAGTACTTC
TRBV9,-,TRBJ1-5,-,CASSVDGRNQPQHF,TGTGCCAGCAGCGTGGATGGGCGCAATCAGCCCCAGCATTTT
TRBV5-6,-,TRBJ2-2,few,CASSWTETQNTGELFF,TGTGCCAGCAGCTGGACAGAAACCCAGAACACCGGGGAGCTGTTTTTT